The 26 T cell receptor beta chains below were found in one sample sequenced in a study of tumor-infiltrating lymphocytes in primary liver carcinoma. The investigators made TCR beta cDNA from about 500 ng total RNA, using a constant-region primer. ARM-PCR, slightly modified, supplied the TCR beta libraries through three nested multiplex PCR rounds. PCR rounds one and two used TRBV1-TRBV30 forward primers with a C-beta reverse primer for 10 cycles each. TCRdb processed the multiplex PCR reads anew with MiXCR; each CDR3 protein has one entry. The sample lists about 92,000 distinct CDR3 sequences, around 70% occurring once. Co-extraction of both nucleic acids (RNA and DNA) used about 20-34 mg of unsorted bulk tissue. The sequenced sample was tumor-adjacent normal liver tissue. The receptors were gathered from a man between 40 and 49 years old with primary liver carcinoma and hepatitis B virus infection.

Note on this clonotype: One junction end does not reproduce the germline sequence, and a read error may be involved. This sequence joins TRBV6-1 and TRBJ1-1, with no clear D. Germline lookup yields CDR1 MNHNS and CDR2 SASEGT. This CDR3 spans 16 amino acids. CDR3 residues: CVSSEPIATPRTEAFF. The CDR3 nucleotides read TGTGTCAGCAGTGAACCTATCGCCACCCCAAGAACTGAAGCTTTCTTT.

This clonotype was counted a single time. The rearrangement links TRBV12-3 or TRBV12-4 to TRBJ2-1; a possible D gene is TRBD1 (5 bases). The CDR3 consists of 15 residues. V dropped 2 bases and J dropped 9 bases, with 17 bases sitting between them. The CDR3 region has the DNA TGTGCCAGCAGTTTAACCAGGGATATCTATTCTGAGCAGTTCTTC. Translated: CASSLTRDIYSEQFF.

This clonotype was recorded only once. It is likely a read error, because the conserved phenylalanine at the end of the CDR3 is missing. The V gene is TRBV29-1, the J gene TRBJ1-2, with D possibly being TRBD1 (5 bases). V was cut by 4 bases and J by 2 bases, with 11 bases left in between. The germline CDR1 and CDR2 sequences are SQVTM and ANQGSEA. The CDR3 has 13 residues. The CDR3 protein is CSVGEGRNYGYTL. The DNA of the CDR3 is TGCAGCGTTGGAGAGGGACGGAACTATGGCTACACCTTA.

A remark on this clonotype: The junction and the germline gene differ at one end; a read error may be behind it. The CDR3 loop is CASNQPTGGRAYEQYF. Here the CDR3 DNA reads TGCGCCAGCAACCAACCCACTGGGGGGAGGGCCTACGAGCAGTACTTC. This chain links TRBV11-2 with TRBJ2-7; 7 nucleotides agree with TRBD2. CDR1 is SGHAT, CDR2 FQNNGV, per germline. The CDR3 loop spans 16 amino acids.

This clonotype came up many times. This chain uses TRBV7-9 with TRBJ2-1; tentatively, D is TRBD1 or TRBD2 (6 bases each). Trimming pared 5 bases from V and 3 bases from J, leaving 26 bases between. The CDR3 runs 19 residues. Germline V lookup: CDR1 SEHNR, CDR2 FQNEAQ (reference sequence). The DNA of the CDR3 is TGTGCCAGCAGCAACCGAGTTATTGACGGGAGAGGGGGCTACAATGAGCAGTTCTTC. Protein sequence: CASSNRVIDGRGGYNEQFF.

About this clonotype: With a much larger clone just one base away, this may be a read error. The rearrangement links TRBV12-5 to TRBJ2-1; maybe TRBD2 (6 bases). This CDR3 region has 13 residues. Trimming took 3 bases from V and 9 from J, leaving 12 bases between them. Germline V lookup: CDR1 LGHNT, CDR2 FRNRAP. The CDR3 loop reads CASGFSLGGEQFF. The CDR3 DNA is TGTGCTAGTGGTTTTTCTCTGGGAGGTGAGCAGTTCTTC.

The chain carries TRBV11-1 and TRBJ2-1; 8 bases are a match to TRBD2. Per germline, CDR1 SGHAT and CDR2 FQDESV (reference sequence). The CDR3 contains 17 residues. V shed 5 bases, J shed 8 bases, and the junction held 17 bases outside the gene matches. CDR3 nucleotide sequence: TGTGCCAGCAGCATGGGACTAGTGGGAGAAGCTGACGATGAGCAGTTCTTC. It codes for CASSMGLVGEADDEQFF.

As concerns this clonotype: One end of the junction fails to match germline, which may point to a read error. This chain links TRBV4-1 with TRBJ2-1, with TRBD2 matching over 7 bases. From germline, CDR1 is MGHRA and CDR2 YSYEKL. The CDR3 has 16 residues. In DNA, the CDR3 is TGCGCCAACAGCCAAGTCGGGATTAGCGGGTACAATGAGCAGTTCTTC. This translates into CANSQVGISGYNEQFF.

A note on this clonotype: This could be a read error, since a much larger clone is one nucleotide away. Given the absence of the conserved phenylalanine or tryptophan at the CDR3 end, a read error is likely. This chain links TRBV28 with TRBJ2-4; D is uncertain. V lost 3 bases and J lost 9, with 9 bases in between. Per the germline V gene, CDR1 is MDHEN and CDR2 is SYDVKM. The CDR3 spans 12 residues. The CDR3 coding sequence is TGTGCCAGCAGTTTCCGGACGGGCATTCAGTACTTA. This sequence encodes CASSFRTGIQYL.

As concerns this clonotype: A read error may explain this, as a much larger clone is one base away. The rearrangement links TRBV10-3 to TRBJ2-1, with 9 bases that match TRBD2. Germline V gives CDR1 ENHRY, CDR2 SYGVKD. The CDR3 totals 15 residues. The CDR3 sequence is CVINIGLAGRNEQFF. In DNA, the CDR3 is TGTGTCATCAACATAGGGCTAGCGGGACGCAATGAGCAGTTCTTC.

In the case of this clonotype: The junction and the germline gene differ at one end; a read error may be behind it. The rearrangement links TRBV5-4 to TRBJ2-1; D perhaps matches TRBD1 (5 bases). The CDR3 spans 15 residues. Germline values: CDR1 SGHNT, CDR2 YYREEE (reference sequence). The CDR3: CTSRSGFSTYNEQFF. CDR3 bases: TGTACCAGCAGGTCAGGGTTTAGCACCTACAATGAGCAGTTCTTC.

This clonotype was detected ten times or more. The rearrangement links TRBV4-1 to TRBJ1-6; 12 positions agree with TRBD1. V lost 7 bases to trimming and J lost 8 bases; unmatched junction nucleotides: 9. The germline V gene encodes CDR1 MGHRA and CDR2 YSYEKL. The CDR3 has 16 residues. CDR3 DNA: TGCGCCAGCACCCCGGGACAGGGGGCGAAGGATTCACCCCTCCACTTT. This encodes CASTPGQGAKDSPLHF.

The table lists this clonotype with a few counts. A single base separates this from a much larger clone, so it may be a read error. The rearrangement links TRBV12-3 or TRBV12-4 to TRBJ1-4; TRBD1 agrees at 8 bases. The CDR3 extends over 14 amino acids. As DNA, the CDR3 is TGTACCAGCAGTCCGGACAGGGAGGGTGAAAAACTGTTTTTT. The encoded protein is CTSSPDREGEKLFF.

About this clonotype itself: Mismatch with germline at one junction end may stem from a read error. CDR3 amino acids: CASKSRDSTHQETQHF. DNA of the CDR3: TGTGCCAGCAAGTCCCGGGACTCGACCCACCAAGAGACCCAGCACTTC. The chain joins TRBV11-2 to TRBJ2-5, with TRBD2 as a possible D gene (6 bases). The CDR3 covers 16 residues. Germline V lookup: CDR1 SGHAT, CDR2 FQNNGV.

By share, this clonotype ranks as medium-sized. Written as DNA, the CDR3 is TGTGCCAGCAGCTTAGGGGTCTCTGGAGAAGGTTCACCCCTCCACTTT. Translating it yields CASSLGVSGEGSPLHF. This chain uses TRBV11-2 with TRBJ1-6; D gene uncertain. The CDR3 consists of 16 residues. Trimming left V 1 base short and J 9 bases short, with 16 bases between. Germline V lookup: CDR1 SGHAT, CDR2 FQNNGV.

This clonotype was detected once. A much larger clonotype is one base distant, so this may be a read error. The chain employs TRBV5-5 and TRBJ1-3; D not certain. Trimming cost V 0 bases and J 3 bases, with 7 bases left between them. Per germline, CDR1 SGHKS and CDR2 YYEKEE (reference sequence). This CDR3 has 14 amino acids. The CDR3 bases are TGTGCCAGCAGCTTGGTGATACTTGGAAACACCATATATTTT. It specifies CASSLVILGNTIYF. Together with reference TRBV5-5 and TRBJ1-3, the CDR3 gives the full variable domain: DAGVTQSPTHLIKTRGQQVTLRCSPISGHKSVSWYQQVLGQGPQFIFQYYEKEERGRGNFPDRFSARQFPNYSSELNVNALLLGDSALYLCASSLVILGNTIYFGEGSWLTVV.

This clonotype was observed a single time. Just one base apart from a much larger clone, this may be a read error. The chain couples TRBV12-3 or TRBV12-4 to TRBJ2-7, with 9 bases matching TRBD2. Trimming cost V 8 bases and J 5 bases; bases outside gene matches: 10. There are 14 residues in the CDR3. CDR3 region: CASCRRAGGHEQYF. CDR3 in DNA: TGTGCCAGCTGCAGAAGAGCGGGAGGCCACGAGCAGTACTTC.

This clonotype appeared once. At one end the junction does not follow the germline gene, possibly because of a read error. CDR3 region: CVSGLIDNQLQHF. For the CDR3, the DNA is TGTGTCAGCGGCTTAATTGATAATCAGCTCCAGCATTTT. This sequence joins TRBV11-2 and TRBJ1-5; D not certain. Germline CDR1 SGHAT, CDR2 FQNNGV. This CDR3 comprises 13 residues.

With respect to this clonotype: A clone one base away is much larger, so this may be a read error. As DNA, the CDR3 is TGTGCCAGCAACTCAAGCAACTACGGGGGGGAGCTGTTTTTT. Translation: CASNSSNYGGELFF. This chain joins TRBV11-2 and TRBJ2-2, with no clear D. CDR3 length: 14 amino acids. CDR1 is SGHAT and CDR2 is FQNNGV in the germline V gene. V lost 7 bases and J 8 bases, leaving 17 bases between the germline ends.

The J gene is TRBJ2-2, the V gene TRBV5-8, with TRBD2 identical over 8 bases. Germline-derived CDR1 and CDR2 are SGHTS and YDEGEE. V shed 4 bases, J shed 1 base, and the junction held 9 bases outside the gene matches. There are 17 residues in the CDR3. CDR3: CASSGRGGGENTGELFF. The CDR3 coding sequence is TGTGCCAGCAGCGGCCGGGGGGGCGGGGAGAACACCGGGGAGCTGTTTTTT. Complete variable domain (other parts from reference TRBV5-8 and TRBJ2-2): EAGVTQSPTHLIKTRGQQATLRCSPISGHTSVYWYQQALGLGLQFLLWYDEGEERNRGNFPPRFSGRQFPNYSSELNVNALELEDSALYLCASSGRGGGENTGELFFGEGSRLTVL.

In the case of this clonotype: At one end, the junction sequence differs from germline, possibly due to a read error. The CDR3 sequence: CSSSRLQAESSYNEQFF. The CDR3 bases are TGCTCTAGCAGCCGACTACAGGCCGAGAGCTCCTACAACGAGCAGTTCTTC. The chain employs TRBV4-1 and TRBJ2-1; D tentatively reads TRBD1 or TRBD2 (5 bases each). The CDR3 is made up of 17 amino acids. Per the germline V gene, CDR1 is MGHRA and CDR2 is YSYEKL.

V gene TRBV5-4 combines with J gene TRBJ2-2, with 7 bases that match TRBD1. In germline, CDR1 is SGHNT, CDR2 YYREEE (reference sequence). The junction had 12 bases not matched to a gene; V was cut back by 3 bases and J by 10 bases. This CDR3 contains 15 residues. The CDR3 region has the DNA TGTGCCAGCAGCTCGGGACAGCTGGGCACCATGGAGCTGTTTTTT. Translating gives CASSSGQLGTMELFF. Based on the CDR3 plus reference TRBV5-4 and TRBJ2-2, the full variable domain is ETGVTQSPTHLIKTRGQQVTLRCSSQSGHNTVSWYQQALGQGPQFIFQYYREEENGRGNFPPRFSGLQFPNYSSELNVNALELDDSALYLCASSSGQLGTMELFFGEGSRLTVL.

This chain joins TRBV11-2 and TRBJ2-7; D is perhaps TRBD1 or TRBD2 (5 bases each). V was clipped by 1 base and J by 7 bases, with 17 bases between them. The CDR3 has 15 amino acids. Germline V gene data show CDR1 as SGHAT and CDR2 as FQNNGV. CDR3 loop: CASSLVLGTRGEQYF. CDR3 bases: TGTGCCAGCAGCTTAGTTCTGGGGACGAGGGGAGAGCAGTACTTC.

The chain uses TRBV28 and TRBJ2-3; unclear D gene. Germline CDR1 and CDR2: MDHEN and SYDVKM. Trimming cost V 5 bases and J 3 bases, with 6 bases left between them. This CDR3 is built from 12 residues. CDR3 residues: CASSPWTDTQYF. DNA of the CDR3: TGTGCCAGCAGTCCTTGGACAGATACGCAGTATTTT.

V gene TRBV28 combines with J gene TRBJ2-1, with 8 bases lining up with TRBD1. CDR3 length equals 18 residues. With 6 bases clipped from V and 5 bases from J, the junction kept 18 bases outside the gene matches. Germline values: CDR1 MDHEN, CDR2 SYDVKM. CDR3 DNA: TGTGCCAGCAGCTCTAAAGACTACAGGGGGAAGCCCCACAATGAGCAGTTCTTC. Its protein product is CASSSKDYRGKPHNEQFF.

This clonotype was seen a single time. A junction end diverges from the germline sequence, so it may reflect a read error. V usage is TRBV11-2 and J usage is TRBJ2-5, with TRBD2 matching over 7 bases. The germline V gene encodes CDR1 SGHAT and CDR2 FQNNGV. The CDR3 is made up of 13 amino acids. As DNA, the CDR3 is TGTGCCAGCAGTCGGGGGGACCAAAAGACCCATTACTTC. It encodes CASSRGDQKTHYF. Together with reference TRBV11-2 and TRBJ2-5, the CDR3 gives the full variable domain: EAGVAQSPRYKIIEKRQSVAFWCNPISGHATLYWYQQILGQGPKLLIQFQNNGVVDDSQLPKDRFSAERLKGVDSTLKIQPAKLEDSAVYLCASSRGDQKTHYFGPGTRLLVL.